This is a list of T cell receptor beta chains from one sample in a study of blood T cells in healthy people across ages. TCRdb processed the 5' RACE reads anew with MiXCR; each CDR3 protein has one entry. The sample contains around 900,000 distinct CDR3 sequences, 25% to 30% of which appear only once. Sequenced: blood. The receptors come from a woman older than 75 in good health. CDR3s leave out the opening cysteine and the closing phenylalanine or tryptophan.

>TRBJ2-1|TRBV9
ASSVAPISLGNEQF
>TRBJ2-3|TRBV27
ASIRPGVPDTQY
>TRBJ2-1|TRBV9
ASSVASGRDEQF
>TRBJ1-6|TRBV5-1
ASSPTGTRGNSPLH
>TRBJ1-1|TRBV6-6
ASSYSRPQGTEAF
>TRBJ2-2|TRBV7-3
ASSIPRTGELF
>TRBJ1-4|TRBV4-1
ASSPAGASKLF
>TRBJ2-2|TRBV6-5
ASTLSSDTGELF
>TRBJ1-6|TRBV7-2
ASSFPYNSPLH
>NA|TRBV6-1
ASSGKRQPNIQY
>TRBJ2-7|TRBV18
ASSPPGRGAYEQY
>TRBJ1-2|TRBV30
AWSVSIGYT
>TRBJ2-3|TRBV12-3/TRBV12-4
ASSWGQEDTQY
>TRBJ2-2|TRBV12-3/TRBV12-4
ASSSANTNTGELF
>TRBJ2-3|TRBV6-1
AGSEALGGTDTQY
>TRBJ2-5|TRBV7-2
ASSLGVGGLVQETQY
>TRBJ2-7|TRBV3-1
ASSQVAGVDEQY
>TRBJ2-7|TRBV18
ASSEQGQGAYEQY
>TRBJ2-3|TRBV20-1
SARLAATTDTQY
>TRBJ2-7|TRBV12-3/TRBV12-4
ASSHGHEQY
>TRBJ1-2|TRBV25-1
ASSETGGFYGYT
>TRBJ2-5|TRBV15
ATSRDVGGAQETQY
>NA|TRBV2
ASTGQGGHEQY
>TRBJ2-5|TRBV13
ASSFIGTSGSGETQY
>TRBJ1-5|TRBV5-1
ASSLWTGGDQPQH
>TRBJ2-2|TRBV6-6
ASGPTGETGELF
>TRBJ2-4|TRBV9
ASSGGGGPKNIQY
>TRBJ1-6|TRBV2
ASSRLNSPLH
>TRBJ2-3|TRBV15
ATVEAGLGPDTQY
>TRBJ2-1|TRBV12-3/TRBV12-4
ASRPYLRDRGRLPPDEQF
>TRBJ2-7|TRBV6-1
ASSRNTVVDYEQY
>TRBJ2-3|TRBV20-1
SARDFVGKTRAFTDTQY
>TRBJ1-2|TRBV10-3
AIMGTAEGYT
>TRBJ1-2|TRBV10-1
ASSETRQGRRDGYT
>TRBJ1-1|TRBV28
ASWRGQGMNTEAF
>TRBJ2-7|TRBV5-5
ASSLTGTGYEQY
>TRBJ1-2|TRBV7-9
ASSLEKYGYT
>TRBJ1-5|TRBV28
ASSLGAEGPQH
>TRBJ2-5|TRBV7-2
ASSSYREEQY
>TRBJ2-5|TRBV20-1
SARDMQLKETQY
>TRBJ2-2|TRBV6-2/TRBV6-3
ASSLDFRGPSFTGELF
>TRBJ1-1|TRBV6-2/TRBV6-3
ASSYSNMNMNTEAF
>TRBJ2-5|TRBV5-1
ASSLPRDSQETQY
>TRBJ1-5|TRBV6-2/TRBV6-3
ASSYSPTGTGDNQPQH
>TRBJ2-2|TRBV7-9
ASSLRQAIDGTGELF
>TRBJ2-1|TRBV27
ASTFPGRQF
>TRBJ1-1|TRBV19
ASRIRAPNTEAF
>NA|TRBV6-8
ASSYSRGVYCEQY
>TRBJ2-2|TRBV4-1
ASSQNLAGTGELF
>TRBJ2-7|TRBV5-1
ASSLGTGNYEQY
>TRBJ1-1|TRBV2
ASGGNTEAF
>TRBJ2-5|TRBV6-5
ASSRTSDSETQY